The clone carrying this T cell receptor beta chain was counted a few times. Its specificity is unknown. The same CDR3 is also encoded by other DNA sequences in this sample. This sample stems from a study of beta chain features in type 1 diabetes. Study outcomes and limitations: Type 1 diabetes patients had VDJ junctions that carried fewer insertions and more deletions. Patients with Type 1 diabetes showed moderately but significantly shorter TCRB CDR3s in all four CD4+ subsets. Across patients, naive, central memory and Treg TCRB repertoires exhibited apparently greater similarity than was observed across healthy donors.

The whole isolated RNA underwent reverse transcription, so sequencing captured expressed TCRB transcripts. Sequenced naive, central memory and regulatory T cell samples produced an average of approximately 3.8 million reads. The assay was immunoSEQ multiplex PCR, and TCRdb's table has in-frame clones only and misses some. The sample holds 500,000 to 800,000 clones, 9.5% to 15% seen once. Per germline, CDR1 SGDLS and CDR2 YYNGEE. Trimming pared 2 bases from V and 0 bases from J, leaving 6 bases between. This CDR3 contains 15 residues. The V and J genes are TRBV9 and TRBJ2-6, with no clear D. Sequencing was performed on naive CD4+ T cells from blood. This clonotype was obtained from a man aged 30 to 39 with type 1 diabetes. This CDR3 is CASSVRSSGANVLTF. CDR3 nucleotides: TGTGCCAGCAGCGTCAGGAGCTCTGGGGCCAACGTCCTGACTTTC.